The subject of this entry is one TCR beta chain. Antigen: not known. At a deep level, the assay was run. The table came from immunoSEQ multiplex PCR; TCRdb's copy has only in-frame clones and leaves some out. This sample has about 1.1 million clones, with 70% to 80% found just once. V lost 3 bases and J lost 6, with 11 bases in between. Germline V gene sequence: CDR1 SGDLS, CDR2 YYNGEE. CDR3 size: 13 residues. This record belongs to a study of shared clonotypes between healthy human individuals. In the study overall: Ranging from 18 to 49 in age, donors were a couple of women and a few men. Broader study findings: The genetic and exposure-history diversity represented was limited by few donors.

The material sequenced was memory CD4+ T cells from PBMCs. Stated subset: CD45RA-negative fraction. The chain has TRBV9 and TRBJ2-3; D is uncertain. This receptor was identified in a man in his late teens or twenties in good health. Some clones in this sample may be carry-over from other donors' samples. The CDR3 sequence: CASSASWRDTQYF. CDR3 bases: TGTGCCAGCAGCGCGAGCTGGCGCGATACGCAGTATTTT. The full variable domain, completed using reference TRBV9 and TRBJ2-3, is DSGVTQTPKHLITATGQRVTLRCSPRSGDLSVYWYQQSLDQGLQFLIQYYNGEERAKGNILERFSAQQFPDLHSELNLSSLELGDSALYFCASSASWRDTQYFGPGTRLTVL.